This TCR beta chain was found in a study of cytomegalovirus exposure and HLA in healthy donors (TCRdb year 2017). About the investigation overall: According to a later analysis, the 110 or so validation repertoires were produced on the same platform as the 666 repertoires of the first cohort. The study aimed to test whether signatures of past pathogen exposure could be identified by cataloging public T cell receptors. Along with the approximately 650-subject first cohort, a separate validation cohort of over 90 different subjects was used. To predict cytomegalovirus infection status, the study brought together high-throughput TCR immunosequencing, statistical association of individual TCRs with disease status, and machine learning.

What the study reported, not specific to this receptor: The validation cohort had no HLA typing available for a later analysis, so co-occurrence within that cohort was assessed over all 120 repertoires. Three of the identified cytomegalovirus-associated TCR beta chains were confirmed in vitro to be specific for cytomegalovirus antigens. According to the authors, the approach could potentially be generalized to other disease states and immunological phenotypes. The study gave a list of 150 to 200 TCR beta chains associated with cytomegalovirus. Most TCR sequences were seen in very few donors, while some public TCRs were found in many individuals. Of the cluster scores, about 94% were above 0 in a later analysis, which found that TCRs clustered in the first cohort also tended to co-occur in the 110 or so validation repertoires. In both the original and validation cohorts, the classifier was reported to diagnose cytomegalovirus status with high specificity and sensitivity.

The germline V gene gives CDR1 as LGHNA and CDR2 as YSLEER. V gives up 0 bases and J gives up 3 bases, and the segment between their germline ends measures 5 bases. CDR3 length: 13 amino acids, cysteine to phenylalanine. Only the CDR3 part of the read is kept: 39 bases, read in frame from the first base. The donors belonged to the validation cohort of 90 to 150 subjects, which was separate from the roughly 700-subject first cohort. The library relied on the immunoSEQ multiplex PCR assay. Per the source publication's procedure: A statistical classification framework was developed to diagnose cytomegalovirus status using the catalog of TCR beta chain sequences. Sourced from immuneACCESS, this table was stored by TCRdb with only in-frame sequences that have V and J called. A share of the clones is absent; for the studies checked, an unresolved V gene accounts for under half, and the remainder has no known explanation. Clone size and V and J calls were adopted from that table, with D and trimming inferred from the DNA. The sample yields around 300,000 clones; approximately 88% were counted once. The ten largest make up about 0.85% of the sample.

Remarks on this clone: What antigen it recognizes has not been identified. Base-call qualities are not available, and no considerably larger clone is one nucleotide away.

What was sequenced was PBMCs. This sequence was found in a woman younger than 35 in good health and CMV-seronegative. The rearranged segments are TRBV4-3 and TRBJ1-1; the D segment cannot be called with confidence. The CDR3 in this case is CASSQDQYTEAFF. In nucleotide form, the sequence is TGCGCCAGCAGCCAAGATCAGTACACTGAAGCTTTCTTT.